Each of the 6 T cell receptor beta chains below was sequenced from the same sample in a study of CD8 T cells in Susac syndrome. An input of roughly 0.5 to 1 ug of RNA was subjected to reverse transcription using random hexamers. MiXCR was run by TCRdb on the immunoSEQ multiplex PCR reads, yielding one entry per CDR3 protein. The sample includes more than 200,000 distinct CDR3 sequences, 90% to 95% of them seen just once. Sequencing used CD4+ T cells from PBMCs. Receptor source: a human donor with multiple sclerosis.

This sequence joins TRBV20-1 and TRBJ1-2; 8 nucleotides align to TRBD1. Germline V lookup: CDR1 DFQATT, CDR2 SNEGSKA (reference sequence). This CDR3 has 14 residues. The V segment lost 3 bases and the J segment 4 bases; nucleotides outside the gene matches: 7. Here the CDR3 reads CSARTDRAVYGYTF. The CDR3 coding sequence is TGCAGTGCTAGGACGGACAGGGCTGTCTATGGCTACACCTTC.

This clonotype was recorded a few times. The chain uses TRBV7-3 and TRBJ1-5; 9 nucleotides agree with TRBD1. In germline, CDR1 is SGHTA, CDR2 FQGTGA. The CDR3 length is 14 residues. Trimming took 5 bases from V and 4 from J; bases not matched to a gene: 3. The CDR3 is CASSLTGGNQPQHF. The CDR3 DNA sequence: TGTGCCAGCAGCCTGACAGGGGGAAATCAGCCCCAGCATTTT.

The table lists this clonotype with a count of one. The rearrangement uses TRBV25-1 and TRBJ2-1; D remains unclear. The V end lost 3 bases, the J end lost 0 bases, and 6 bases lay between the germline ends. This CDR3 has 14 amino acids. Germline V gene sequence: CDR1 MGHDK, CDR2 SYGVNS. CDR3 in amino acids: CASSEKSSYNEQFF. In DNA, the CDR3 is TGTGCCAGCAGTGAGAAGAGCTCCTACAATGAGCAGTTCTTC.

J is TRBJ2-3 and V is TRBV20-1; 11 nucleotides line up with TRBD2. The CDR3 spans 17 residues. V shed 3 bases and J 1 base; nucleotides not matched to a gene: 9. In germline, CDR1 is DFQATT, CDR2 SNEGSKA (reference sequence). The CDR3 coding sequence is TGCAGTGCTAGGTATGGGCTAGCGGGGGGCGGCACAGATACGCAGTATTTT. The encoded protein is CSARYGLAGGGTDTQYF.

This sequence joins TRBV6-1 and TRBJ1-3, with D unresolved. Trimming pared 3 bases from V and 8 bases from J, leaving 11 bases between. The CDR3 runs 13 residues. Germline V CDR1 and CDR2: MNHNS, SASEGT. The CDR3 bases are TGTGCCAGCAGTGACGCCAGGTGGGACACCATATATTTT. It codes for CASSDARWDTIYF.

This chain joins TRBV3-1 and TRBJ1-2; D not certain. Looked up from germline, CDR1 is LGHDT and CDR2 is YNNKEL (reference sequence). V lost 4 bases to trimming and J lost 6 bases, with 12 bases between them. The CDR3 loop spans 13 amino acids. The CDR3 DNA is TGTGCCAGCAGCCCAGCCGGGAGAGATGGCTACACCTTC. Residues: CASSPAGRDGYTF.